The rows below give T cell receptor beta chains drawn from one sample of a study of vaccination effects on CD4 cells after COVID-19. No antigen has been assigned to these receptors. Clones were read by immunoSEQ multiplex PCR, and TCRdb kept only the in-frame ones, dropping some. The table shows some 22,000 clones, with more than 70% occurring only once. This specimen consisted of CD4+ T cells from PBMCs cultured with HCoV-229E spike peptides, obtained after COVID-19 vaccination. These receptors were obtained from a human donor who received a COVID-19 vaccine. Each CDR3 is given with its conserved first and last residue. Fields, in order: clone size, V gene, J gene, CDR3 protein. Size tells how often a clone was seen (once, few, many) or the class of an expanded clone, and some rows leave it out.

size: .; V: TRBV9; J: TRBJ1-5; CDR3: CASSVGDSPNQPQHF
size: .; V: TRBV6-4; J: TRBJ1-6; CDR3: CASSPGLNSPLHF
size: .; V: TRBV18; J: TRBJ1-5; CDR3: CASSPSTGDNQPQHF
size: once; V: TRBV19; J: TRBJ1-1; CDR3: CASSSRGGTNTEAFF
size: .; V: TRBV7-2; J: TRBJ2-2; CDR3: CASSLFLGGANTGELFF
size: .; V: TRBV3-1/TRBV3-2; J: TRBJ2-3; CDR3: CASSRKAGGTDTQYF
size: few; V: TRBV24-1; J: TRBJ2-1; CDR3: CATSDRNLDEQFF
size: .; V: TRBV5-1; J: TRBJ2-5; CDR3: CASSLKASANQETQYF
size: .; V: TRBV10-3; J: TRBJ1-2; CDR3: CAISESGGTYGYTF
size: few; V: TRBV6-6; J: TRBJ1-1; CDR3: CASTNGVAEAFF
size: .; V: TRBV29-1; J: TRBJ1-1; CDR3: CSVTTGIAFF
size: few; V: TRBV4-2; J: TRBJ2-7; CDR3: CASSGTYEQYF
size: .; V: TRBV13; J: TRBJ1-2; CDR3: CASSLTTGTYGYTF
size: .; V: TRBV2; J: TRBJ2-7; CDR3: CASRMTGETHEQYF
size: .; V: TRBV5-1; J: TRBJ1-2; CDR3: CASSLDSNIFNGYTF
size: .; V: TRBV19; J: TRBJ2-3; CDR3: CASSVTGATQYF
size: .; V: TRBV10-3; J: TRBJ2-3; CDR3: CAIRPQMGTDTQYF
size: .; V: TRBV2; J: TRBJ1-5; CDR3: CASSVGGVWQPQHF
size: .; V: TRBV4-2; J: TRBJ2-7; CDR3: CASSQERIGPYEQYF
size: .; V: TRBV4-1; J: TRBJ1-3; CDR3: CASSQVSSGNTIYF
size: few; V: TRBV9; J: TRBJ1-4; CDR3: CASSVEGTGGEKLFF
size: .; V: TRBV2; J: TRBJ2-7; CDR3: CASSELPSGGSYEQYF
size: .; V: TRBV6-4; J: TRBJ2-2; CDR3: CASRYTRDSGELFF
size: .; V: TRBV4-1; J: TRBJ2-5; CDR3: CASSGGYQETQYF
size: .; V: TRBV6-5; J: TRBJ1-5; CDR3: CASIITLGLNQPQHF
size: .; V: TRBV21-1; J: TRBJ1-5; CDR3: CASSNQTVTNQPQHF
size: .; V: TRBV5-1; J: TRBJ2-1; CDR3: CASKSALSYNEQFF
size: .; V: TRBV11-2; J: TRBJ1-1; CDR3: CASSLVGGKVEAFF
size: few; V: TRBV10-3; J: TRBJ1-2; CDR3: CATKGQGETNYGYTF